The 20 T cell receptor beta chains given below trace back to one sample, sequenced in a study of blood T cells in healthy people across ages. Together with a sample-barcoded 5' primer, a J-beta primer mix was included in a second PCR lasting about 6 to 11 cycles. TCRdb redid the calling of the 5' RACE reads with MiXCR, one entry per CDR3 protein. This table holds 1.5 million to 2 million distinct CDR3 sequences, under 30% found once. Sequencing used blood. Source of these receptors: a woman in her 30s in good health.

The chain has TRBV6-6 and TRBJ2-5; D call uncertain. V lost 6 bases and J 11 bases, leaving 16 bases between the germline ends. CDR1 is MNHNY and CDR2 is SVGAGI in the germline V gene (reference sequence). The CDR3 spans 12 residues. The CDR3 is CASREPSNEQYF. The DNA of the CDR3 is TGTGCCAGCAGAGAGCCGTCCAATGAGCAGTACTTC.

The chain links TRBV27 to TRBJ2-1, with 8 bases aligning to TRBD2. J was trimmed by 5 bases and V by 0 bases; bases with no gene match: 3. CDR3 length equals 15 residues. Germline loops: CDR1 MNHEY, CDR2 SMNVEV (reference sequence). Written as DNA, the CDR3 is TGTGCCAGCAGTTTATCGGGACTAGTAAACAATGAGCAGTTCTTC. Translated, it gives CASSLSGLVNNEQFF.

This clonotype has at least ten counts. DNA of the CDR3: TGTGCCAGCAGCCTTCGGACAGGGGGCATCGACGAGCAGTACTTC. Its protein product is CASSLRTGGIDEQYF. The chain uses TRBV28 and TRBJ2-7, with 11 positions matching TRBD1. CDR1 and CDR2 (germline): MDHEN, SYDVKM. Unmatched junction bases numbered 9, after V lost 6 bases and J lost 5 bases. The CDR3 runs 15 residues.

The chain has TRBV6-1 and TRBJ2-2; D gene uncertain. The CDR3 is 13 amino acids. Trimming left V 4 bases short and J 9 bases short, with 12 bases between. Germline V CDR1 and CDR2: MNHNS, SASEGT. CDR3 region: CASSVGYGRELFF. For the CDR3, the DNA is TGTGCCAGCAGTGTGGGATATGGAAGGGAGCTGTTTTTT.

This clonotype was seen many times. The chain has TRBV20-1 and TRBJ1-2, with TRBD1 matching 8 bases. Trimming at V came to 0 bases and at J to 6 bases, leaving 6 bases not matched to a gene. Germline assignment: CDR1 DFQATT and CDR2 SNEGSKA (reference sequence). This CDR3 region has 14 residues. The CDR3 DNA follows: TGCAGTGCTAGAGATCCTGGACAGGGCCATGGCTACACCTTC. It is translated as CSARDPGQGHGYTF.

This clonotype was counted between two and nine times. In DNA, the CDR3 is TGTGCCAGCAACTTTCAGCCAGATACGCAGTATTTT. Translated, it gives CASNFQPDTQYF. The chain joins TRBV7-9 to TRBJ2-3; D ambiguous. CDR1 and CDR2 (germline): SEHNR, FQNEAQ (reference sequence). The CDR3 contains 12 residues. Between the trimmed V and J ends, which lost 7 bases and 4 bases, there was a span of 9 bases.

In this sample, this clonotype turned up a few times. This chain links TRBV20-1 with TRBJ2-3; TRBD2 matches 13 bases. V was pared by 7 bases and J by 0 bases, with 10 bases of the junction left unmatched. Looked up from germline, CDR1 is DFQATT and CDR2 is SNEGSKA (reference sequence). CDR3 size: 17 residues. The CDR3, as DNA: TGCAGTGATCCGAGACTAGCGGGGGGCCCTAGCACAGATACGCAGTATTTT. Encoded protein: CSDPRLAGGPSTDTQYF.

This clonotype was found a few times. The genes are TRBV20-1 and TRBJ2-7, with 10 nucleotides matching TRBD2. The CDR3 runs to 16 residues. The germline CDR1 and CDR2 sequences are DFQATT and SNEGSKA (reference sequence). The trim removed 6 bases at V and 4 bases at J, leaving 15 bases unmatched. CDR3 region: CSAPNYGTSVVYEQYF. The CDR3 DNA is TGCAGTGCGCCCAACTACGGGACTAGCGTCGTATACGAGCAGTACTTC.

The rearrangement links TRBV28 to TRBJ2-1, with 13 nucleotides matching TRBD2. The junction had 8 bases not matched to a gene; V was cut back by 4 bases and J by 5 bases. Germline CDR1 and CDR2: MDHEN and SYDVKM. The CDR3 is 17 residues long. The CDR3 loop reads CASSSPGLAGRNNEQFF. CDR3 bases: TGTGCCAGCAGTTCGCCGGGACTAGCGGGGCGAAACAATGAGCAGTTCTTC.

This CDR3 is CASSPIGTSTLANYGYTF. CDR3 sequence (DNA): TGCGCCAGCAGCCCGATAGGGACATCGACTTTAGCTAACTATGGCTACACCTTC. This chain connects TRBV5-1 to TRBJ1-2; D possibly corresponds to TRBD1 (6 bases). The CDR3 covers 18 residues. Germline-derived CDR1 and CDR2 are SGHRS and YFSETQ. V was pared by 4 bases and J by 0 bases, with 22 bases between.

This CDR3 reads CASSLRQGGVNEQFF. In nucleotides, the CDR3 is TGTGCCAGCAGCTTAAGACAGGGGGGAGTTAATGAGCAGTTCTTC. This chain joins TRBV7-9 and TRBJ2-1; TRBD1 matches 9 bases. The CDR3 extends over 15 amino acids. V lost 2 bases and J lost 7; bases outside the gene matches: 6. Germline assignment: CDR1 SEHNR and CDR2 FQNEAQ (reference sequence).

This clonotype was found a few times. This chain links TRBV7-9 with TRBJ2-7; D is undetermined. This CDR3 region has 14 residues. In germline, CDR1 is SEHNR, CDR2 FQNEAQ (reference sequence). Trimming pared 1 base from V and 1 base from J, leaving 8 bases between. This CDR3 is CASSLDMNSYEQYF. Written as DNA, the CDR3 is TGTGCCAGCAGCTTAGACATGAATTCCTACGAGCAGTACTTC.

This clonotype was recorded once. V is TRBV2 and J is TRBJ1-5; D is uncertain. The CDR3 covers 14 residues. In germline, CDR1 is SNHLY, CDR2 FYNNEI. Trimming removed 3 bases at V and 3 bases at J, with 9 bases between. CDR3 protein: CASSDQTANQPQHF. The CDR3 DNA sequence: TGTGCCAGCAGTGACCAGACCGCCAATCAGCCCCAGCATTTT.

This clonotype appeared many times. The rearrangement uses TRBV5-1 and TRBJ2-7, with TRBD2 matching 8 bases. CDR1 is SGHRS, CDR2 YFSETQ, per germline. Trimming cost V 4 bases and J 2 bases; bases outside gene matches: 5. This CDR3 is built from 14 residues. The CDR3 DNA reads TGCGCCAGCAGCAAGGAGCGGGGGCCCTACGAGCAGTACTTC. Its translation is CASSKERGPYEQYF.

The chain couples TRBV7-2 to TRBJ2-1, with TRBD2 identical over 9 bases. Per germline, CDR1 SGHTA and CDR2 FQGNSA. There are 16 residues in the CDR3. Trimming cost V 3 bases and J 7 bases; bases outside gene matches: 10. The CDR3, as DNA: TGTGCCAGCAGCTTCCGGGGTAGCGGGAGTAAGAATGAGCAGTTCTTC. It encodes CASSFRGSGSKNEQFF.

This clonotype was detected a few times. The rearrangement links TRBV10-3 to TRBJ2-5; D gene ambiguous. Germline V gene sequence: CDR1 ENHRY, CDR2 SYGVKD. CDR3 length: 15 amino acids. V gave up 3 bases and J gave up 2 bases, with 13 bases separating them. This CDR3 is CAISDVGGVQETQYF. The CDR3 DNA reads as TGTGCCATCAGTGATGTGGGCGGAGTACAAGAGACCCAGTACTTC.

On this clonotype: A much bigger clone sits one base away, suggesting this may be a read error. The chain links TRBV2 to TRBJ2-5, with D uncertain. Trimming removed 8 bases at V and 12 bases at J, with 16 bases between. The length of the CDR3 is 11 residues. Germline CDR1 SNHLY, CDR2 FYNNEI. DNA for the CDR3: TGTGCCAGCGGGCGGTCGCTTAACGAGTACTTC. Translating it yields CASGRSLNEYF.

The sample holds many counts of this clonotype. The V call is TRBV14, the J call TRBJ2-1; 11 bases align to TRBD1. V lost 0 bases, J lost 5 bases, and 3 bases stayed unmatched. Germline-derived CDR1 and CDR2 are SGHDN and FVKESK. This CDR3 comprises 16 residues. The CDR3 DNA reads TGTGCCAGCAGCCAAGATTTGGGACAGGGGGACAATGAGCAGTTCTTC. It codes for CASSQDLGQGDNEQFF.

Worth noting for this clonotype: One end of the junction varies from germline; a read error may be responsible. The V gene is TRBV5-1, the J gene TRBJ2-1; D perhaps matches TRBD1 (6 bases). Germline CDR1 SGHRS, CDR2 YFSETQ. This CDR3 is built from 15 residues. This chain's CDR3 is CASSRPRGSLNGQFF. The CDR3 DNA is TGCGCCAGCAGCCGCCCAAGGGGGTCCCTCAATGGGCAGTTCTTC.

V gene TRBV7-2 combines with J gene TRBJ2-7; possible D gene TRBD1, 6 bases. The germline CDR1 and CDR2 sequences are SGHTA and FQGNSA. The length of the CDR3 is 13 residues. V lost 2 bases and J lost 7, with 12 bases in between. CDR3 bases: TGTGCCAGCAGCTTATACAGGGTGGGAGAGCAGTACTTC. Its protein product is CASSLYRVGEQYF.